This T cell receptor (beta chain) was found in a study of blood T cells in healthy people across ages. Regarding the study as a whole: TCR beta diversity per million T cells fell roughly linearly with age.

The V gene lost 5 bases and the J gene lost 6 bases, with 11 bases spanning the gap. In germline, CDR1 is MNHEY, CDR2 SVGAGI. The CDR3 consists of 12 residues. Next came a second PCR, run for about 7 to 12 cycles, which used a sample-barcoded 5' primer along with a J-beta primer mix. MiXCR, applied by TCRdb to the 5' RACE reads, yields one record per CDR3 protein. Here the sample spans about 640,000 distinct CDR3 sequences, about 30% being singletons. In terms of origin and age, donors were healthy Caucasian individuals from Russia aged about 6 to 90. This clonotype was found many times. Its specificity is not known.

The sample comprised blood. The rearrangement links TRBV6-5 to TRBJ2-7; D is perhaps TRBD1 or TRBD2 (5 bases each). The clonotype was recovered from a woman older than 75 in good health. The CDR3 bases are TGTGCCAGCAGTCGGGACGGAATCGAGCAGTACTTC. It specifies CASSRDGIEQYF.